What follows is one T cell receptor beta chain and its context. This clonotype appeared a few times. Its target antigen remains unknown. No base qualities exist here, and no much larger clone lies one base off it. The data derive from a study of molecular identifiers for immune sequencing clone quantification listed by TCRdb under 2018. Turning to the overall study: For a replicate experiment, RNA from around 20,000 or 100,000 naive CD8 T cells was divided into five aliquots, of which four were sequenced. CD8 T cells were used in a methods study to benchmark molecular-identifier clustering-based TCR repertoire sequencing (MIDCIRS) and TCR RNA copy counting.

CDR1 SGHDT and CDR2 YYEEEE were looked up in the germline V gene. V drops 3 bases and J drops 5 bases, leaving 14 bases in between. Spanning cysteine to phenylalanine, the CDR3 consists of 14 amino acids. Just CDR3 DNA is preserved here, 42 bases in frame from base 1. Libraries of naive CD8 T cells were built from anywhere between about 18,000 and 1,000,000 sorted cells, with 10%, 30% or 50% of the purified RNA used. Naive CD8 T cells were FACS-sorted as CD8+CD4-CCR7+CD45RA+ on a BD FACSAria II into RLT Plus buffer. To test detection sensitivity, Jurkat RNA equivalent to ten TCR copies was spiked into samples of roughly 18,000-1,000,000 naive CD8 T cells. Enrichment of CD8 T cells was done with RosetteSep CD8+ T Cell Enrichment Cocktail plus Ficoll-Paque, and ACK red cell lysis came afterward. Libraries were constructed by PCR. Sequenced on an Illumina HiSeq 4000. Bulk TCR libraries were prepared as previously described, using TCR primers listed in Table S5. Total RNA was purified with the Qiagen AllPrep DNA/RNA kit. Before analysis, reads from multiple sequencing runs of the same library were pooled. Per the original workflow: Reads were retained only if an exact TCR constant sequence was present, and the retained reads were trimmed to 150 nt and grouped according to their 12-nt molecular barcodes. Reads inside each barcode group were sub-clustered using a 15% Levenshtein threshold, and a quality-weighted consensus sequence was constructed for each RNA molecule. Non-functional sequences were discarded, and so were lower-count sequences lying one edit away from another sequence. Barcode sub-clusters with fewer than 20% of the maximum read count were removed, based on fitting two negative binomial distributions. TCRdb's own reprocessing of the public reads used fastp at Q25 and MiXCR and kept productive beta chains. Here each entry gathers all rows of one CDR3 protein and keeps the most common genes and DNA. The V and J calls come from TCRdb's annotation, not from the publication. The sample profile shows more than 70,000 distinct CDR3 sequences; roughly a fifth of them were found once. The ten largest clonotypes hold 0.8% to 1.2% of the sample.

The paper as a whole reports these results and caveats: Without barcode sub-clustering, chimeric consensus sequences inflated TCR diversity; chimeras reached as high as 47%. Highly expanded clone sizes could be underestimated because identical TCR molecules may share a barcode. The naive libraries included spiked-in Jurkat TCR RNA (approximately 11 copies' worth), and this RNA is not part of the donor repertoire. Roughly 2.8 recovered TCR RNA copies per cell were obtained by modeling, versus about ten by digital PCR, implying a capture efficiency of approximately 27%. Even against a background of about a million naive CD8 T cells, spiked-in Jurkat TCR RNA amounting to a single cell's worth was reported to be detectable. In CMV-specific effector cells, over 98% of molecules were held by clones above 20 RNA copies, whereas under 1% of molecules were held by such clones in naive cells.

The source of this sequence is a human donor in good health. Some libraries in this study had Jurkat cell RNA spiked in. The chain joins TRBV5-6 to TRBJ2-5; the D gene remains uncertain. The sequenced sample consisted of naive CD8+ T cells from blood, with Jurkat cell RNA spiked in. Sample cell subset or site, as interpreted from the label and publication: FACS-sorted CD8+CD4-CCR7+CD45RA+ naive T cells. The CDR3 here reads CASSSTEQVETQYF. The nucleotide sequence is TGTGCCAGCAGCTCAACGGAGCAGGTTGAGACCCAGTACTTC.